The present entry profiles one T cell receptor beta chain with its context. Its specificity is unknown. The PCR used 60 Vbeta and 13 Jbeta primers. Using immunoSEQ multiplex PCR, the repertoire was profiled, and TCRdb retains in-frame clones only, with some absent. Here the sample spans 80,000 to 130,000 clones, roughly 82% being singletons. This record comes from a study of cytomegalovirus exposure and HLA in healthy donors. General study points: The study listed approximately 160 cytomegalovirus-associated TCR beta chains.

Germline CDR1 is LGHNA and CDR2 is YSLEER. This CDR3 contains 13 residues. Trimming removed 0 bases at V and 16 bases at J, with 16 bases between. Input material: PBMCs. This receptor was taken from a woman aged 18-29 years in good health and CMV-seronegative. The genes are TRBV4-3 and TRBJ2-4; the D gene is possibly TRBD1 (5 bases). CDR3 residues: CASSQDLGAGAYF. CDR3 in DNA: TGCGCCAGCAGCCAAGATCTAGGGGCCGGCGCATACTTC.